Listed here are 21 T cell receptor beta chains from one sample, sequenced in a study of cytomegalovirus exposure and HLA in healthy donors. Profiled with immunoSEQ multiplex PCR; TCRdb holds only in-frame clones, not every one. Here the sample spans roughly 200,000 clones, roughly 77% being singletons. Sequenced sample: PBMCs. The receptors stem from a woman in her 30s in good health and CMV-seronegative.

The rearrangement uses TRBV5-6 and TRBJ1-4; no firm D call. This CDR3 is built from 14 residues. The V end lost 0 bases, the J end lost 7 bases, and 10 bases lay between the germline ends. Germline V gives CDR1 SGHDT, CDR2 YYEEEE. The DNA for the CDR3 is TGTGCCAGCAGCTTGGGGTCGGCGGGTGAAAAACTGTTTTTT. Translated, it gives CASSLGSAGEKLFF. Full variable domain (missing parts from reference TRBV5-6 and TRBJ1-4): DAGVTQSPTHLIKTRGQQVTLRCSPKSGHDTVSWYQQALGQGPQFIFQYYEEEERQRGNFPDRFSGHQFPNYSSELNVNALLLGDSALYLCASSLGSAGEKLFFGSGTQLSVL.

This clone was counted only a few times. The chain employs TRBV6-1 and TRBJ1-6; D is uncertain. Germline lookup yields CDR1 MNHNS and CDR2 SASEGT. The V end lost 2 bases, the J end lost 5 bases, and 7 bases lay between the germline ends. CDR3 length equals 14 residues. CDR3 in DNA: TGTGCCAGCAGTGAACCCCATGATAATTCACCCCTCCACTTT. The encoded protein is CASSEPHDNSPLHF.

Comment on this clone: Distinct nucleotide sequences in the sample also encode this CDR3. The chain carries TRBV5-1 and TRBJ1-5, with D unresolved. The CDR3 spans 15 residues. V was trimmed by 1 base and J by 0 bases, leaving 8 bases between them. The germline CDR1 and CDR2 sequences are SGHRS and YFSETQ. The CDR3 nucleotides are TGCGCCAGCAGCTTGTCAGGTAATAGCAATCAGCCCCAGCATTTT. Translation gives CASSLSGNSNQPQHF.

The V gene is TRBV6-5, the J gene TRBJ1-1, with 7 bases fitting TRBD1. This CDR3 region has 16 residues. V trimming: 2 bases; J trimming: 4 bases; junction bases outside the gene matches: 10. Germline CDR1 and CDR2: MNHEY and SVGAGI. Here the CDR3 DNA reads TGTGCCAGCAGTTACGGGGACAGAGTTTCGGGCACTGAAGCTTTCTTT. Amino acid sequence: CASSYGDRVSGTEAFF.

This sequence joins TRBV15 and TRBJ1-4; 8 bases fit TRBD1. Germline values: CDR1 LNHNV, CDR2 YYDKDF (reference sequence). This CDR3 contains 16 residues. The junction had 9 bases not matched to a gene; V was cut back by 1 base and J by 8 bases. The CDR3 coding sequence is TGTGCCACCAGCAGAGGGACGGACAGGGTAGACGAAAAACTGTTTTTT. This encodes CATSRGTDRVDEKLFF.

This clone was found a few times. This chain connects TRBV30 to TRBJ1-1, with D possibly TRBD1 on 6 matching bases. The CDR3 totals 13 residues. CDR1 is GTSNPN, CDR2 SVGIG, per germline (reference sequence). V gave up 2 bases and J gave up 2 bases, with 9 bases separating them. In nucleotides, the CDR3 is TGTGCCTGGAGTACAGGGTACAACACTGAAGCTTTCTTT. Translation: CAWSTGYNTEAFF. Full variable domain (rest looked up from reference TRBV30 and TRBJ1-1): SQTIHQWPATLVQPVGSPLSLECTVEGTSNPNLYWYRQAAGRGLQLLFYSVGIGQISSEVPQNLSASRPQDRQFILSSKKLLLSDSGFYLCAWSTGYNTEAFFGQGTRLTVV.

This clone occurred once. This chain links TRBV28 with TRBJ2-5; 14 bases agree with TRBD2. Trimming removed 5 bases from V and 4 bases from J; junction bases left unmatched: 3. The CDR3 is 15 residues long. Germline assignment: CDR1 MDHEN and CDR2 SYDVKM. This CDR3 reads CASSQTSGGVETQYF. The CDR3, as DNA: TGTGCCAGCAGTCAGACTAGCGGGGGGGTAGAGACCCAGTACTTC.

This clone has a count of ten or more. The V call is TRBV7-9, the J call TRBJ2-7; possible D gene TRBD2, 7 bases. Looked up from germline, CDR1 is SEHNR and CDR2 is FQNEAQ (reference sequence). Trimming shortened V by 3 bases and J by 5 bases, and 11 bases separated the two germline ends. This CDR3 is built from 13 residues. The CDR3 reads CASSFAGADEQYF. The CDR3 DNA follows: TGTGCCAGCAGCTTTGCGGGGGCCGACGAGCAGTACTTC.

V and J are TRBV6-6 and TRBJ2-7; maybe TRBD2 (6 bases). Trimming stripped 5 bases from V and 0 bases from J, with 17 bases between. Germline CDR1 MNHNY, CDR2 SVGAGI (reference sequence). The CDR3 length is 16 residues. CDR3 sequence (DNA): TGTGCCAGCAGTCAAGGGTCCTACGGGAGCTCCTACGAGCAGTACTTC. Protein: CASSQGSYGSSYEQYF.

The CDR3 nucleotides read TGCGCCAGCAGCTTGCTGACTAGCGACCAAGAGACCCAGTACTTC. Translation: CASSLLTSDQETQYF. The chain has TRBV5-1 and TRBJ2-5; TRBD2 aligns across 8 bases. CDR1 is SGHRS and CDR2 is YFSETQ in the germline V gene. The V and J ends lost 1 base and 0 bases, in that order; junction bases with no gene match: 2. The CDR3 extends over 15 amino acids.

This clone was seen only once. The CDR3 spells CATTPTGIEGYTF. CDR3 sequence (DNA): TGTGCCACCACCCCGACAGGCATCGAGGGCTACACCTTC. V usage is TRBV15 and J usage is TRBJ1-2, with a possible D match to TRBD1 (6 bases). This CDR3 spans 13 amino acids. V was clipped by 7 bases and J by 8 bases, with 17 bases between them. CDR1 is LNHNV and CDR2 is YYDKDF in the germline V gene (reference sequence).

The CDR3 region is CASSYTRGANTEAFF. The DNA of the CDR3 is TGTGCCAGCAGTTATACCAGGGGGGCAAACACTGAAGCTTTCTTT. V usage is TRBV6-5 and J usage is TRBJ1-1; 7 positions agree with TRBD1. The V gene's germline CDR1 is MNHEY and CDR2 SVGAGI. V lost 3 bases to trimming and J lost 2 bases; unmatched junction nucleotides: 6. There are 15 residues in the CDR3.

The chain couples TRBV5-1 to TRBJ2-5; 7 nucleotides line up with TRBD2. The CDR3 is 14 residues long. V shed 0 bases and J 4 bases; nucleotides not matched to a gene: 3. Germline V gives CDR1 SGHRS, CDR2 YFSETQ. The CDR3 sequence is CASSLAWEGETQYF. The CDR3 DNA follows: TGCGCCAGCAGCTTGGCGTGGGAGGGAGAGACCCAGTACTTC.

The chain has TRBV6-6 and TRBJ1-5, with a tentative D call TRBD1 (5 bases). The germline V gene encodes CDR1 MNHNY and CDR2 SVGAGI (reference sequence). Trimming removed 2 bases at V and 5 bases at J, with 10 bases between. The length of the CDR3 is 14 residues. Here the CDR3 reads CASSYGQGDQPQHF. The DNA of the CDR3 is TGTGCCAGCAGTTACGGGCAGGGCGATCAGCCCCAGCATTTT.

This chain uses TRBV18 with TRBJ1-2; D is unresolved. Trimming cost V 0 bases and J 3 bases, with 11 bases left between them. The CDR3 has 15 residues. Germline-derived CDR1 and CDR2 are KGHSH and LQKENI. CDR3 amino acids: CASSPPLAGDYGYTF. CDR3 bases: TGTGCCAGCTCACCACCCCTCGCCGGGGACTATGGCTACACCTTC.

This clone came up a few times. The chain combines TRBV5-4 with TRBJ1-6, with D tentatively TRBD1 (5 bases). V gave up 2 bases and J gave up 9 bases, with 12 bases separating them. The CDR3 loop spans 14 amino acids. The germline V gene has CDR1 SGHNT and CDR2 YYREEE (reference sequence). CDR3: CASSFAGVGSPLHF. Here the CDR3 DNA reads TGTGCCAGCAGCTTTGCGGGGGTAGGTTCACCCCTCCACTTT.

This chain joins TRBV30 and TRBJ2-5, with 7 bases lining up with TRBD2. CDR3 length: 15 residues. V dropped 0 bases and J dropped 6; count of bases not matched to a gene: 10. Germline CDR1 reads GTSNPN; CDR2 reads SVGIG (reference sequence). CDR3 sequence (DNA): TGTGCCTGGAGTGTACTTACCGGGAGGATAAAGACCCAGTACTTC. Translated, it gives CAWSVLTGRIKTQYF.

The chain carries TRBV19 and TRBJ1-2, with D possibly matching TRBD1 (5 bases). Germline V CDR1 and CDR2: LNHDA, SQIVND (reference sequence). CDR3 length: 17 residues. The V end lost 8 bases, the J end lost 4 bases, and 26 bases lay between the germline ends. This CDR3 is CASDLGGTILKPYGYTF. The CDR3 region has the DNA TGTGCCAGTGATTTGGGGGGTACGATCCTTAAACCCTATGGCTACACCTTC.

This clone was counted ten times or more. V usage is TRBV5-1 and J usage is TRBJ1-1, with a tentative D call TRBD1 (6 bases). V shed 3 bases and J shed 0 bases, with 15 bases lying between them. The CDR3 consists of 16 residues. The germline V gene encodes CDR1 SGHRS and CDR2 YFSETQ. The CDR3 loop reads CASSSATGKVNTEAFF. The CDR3 nucleotides read TGCGCCAGCAGCTCGGCTACAGGGAAGGTGAACACTGAAGCTTTCTTT.

The gene calls are TRBV6-5 and TRBJ2-7, with D perhaps matching TRBD2 (5 bases). Trimming pared 0 bases from V and 5 bases from J, leaving 17 bases between. The germline gives CDR1 MNHEY, CDR2 SVGAGI. The CDR3 length is 16 residues. For the CDR3, the DNA is TGTGCCAGCAGTTACTCGCTTGGGAGAGGGATCAACGAGCAGTACTTC. Protein: CASSYSLGRGINEQYF.

This chain connects TRBV5-1 to TRBJ2-3; TRBD2 is a possible D gene (5 bases). The V gene lost 3 bases and the J gene lost 1 base, with 9 bases spanning the gap. Germline V gene sequence: CDR1 SGHRS, CDR2 YFSETQ. The CDR3 is 14 residues long. As DNA, the CDR3 is TGCGCCAGCAGCTCACCCGGGGGCACAGATACGCAGTATTTT. Amino acids: CASSSPGGTDTQYF.